These T cell receptor beta chains were read from a single sample in a study of beta chain features in type 1 diabetes. Sequenced by immunoSEQ multiplex PCR; TCRdb stores in-frame clones only, minus some. The profile shows 250,000 or so clones, approximately 15% of them singletons. Material for sequencing was naive CD4+ T cells from blood. The receptors come from a young man with type 1 diabetes. The CDR3 runs from the conserved cysteine through the conserved F or W. The D gene is left open where the match is weak. Expanded clones get a size class; other rows say once, few or many, or leave the size out.

CDR3aa: CASSLALREHEQFF
CDR3nt: TGCGCCAGCAGCTTGGCCTTGCGGGAGCATGAGCAGTTCTTC
v_gene: TRBV5-1
abundance: .
j_gene: TRBJ2-1
d_gene: TRBD2

CDR3aa: CASSSLAGGVVEQFF
CDR3nt: TGCGCCAGCAGCTCACTAGCGGGGGGAGTTGTTGAGCAGTTCTTC
v_gene: TRBV5-1
abundance: .
j_gene: TRBJ2-1
d_gene: TRBD2

CDR3aa: CAWSPQGTEAFF
CDR3nt: TGTGCCTGGAGTCCACAGGGGACTGAAGCTTTCTTT
v_gene: TRBV30
abundance: few
j_gene: TRBJ1-1
d_gene: TRBD1

CDR3aa: CASSASEVRDAFF
CDR3nt: TGTGCCAGTAGTGCGTCAGAGGTGCGGGATGCTTTCTTT
v_gene: TRBV19
abundance: .
j_gene: TRBJ1-1
d_gene: .

CDR3aa: CASRGSGGGYGYTF
CDR3nt: TGTGCTAGCAGAGGGTCTGGGGGGGGCTATGGCTACACCTTC
v_gene: TRBV6-5
abundance: .
j_gene: TRBJ1-2
d_gene: .

CDR3aa: CSVEGINRDRGTQYF
CDR3nt: TGCAGCGTTGAAGGAATTAACCGGGACAGGGGGACCCAGTACTTC
v_gene: TRBV29-1
abundance: few
j_gene: TRBJ2-5
d_gene: TRBD1

CDR3aa: CASSEDRRGGYTF
CDR3nt: TGTGCCAGCAGTGAAGACAGGAGGGGTGGCTACACCTTC
v_gene: TRBV6-1
abundance: few
j_gene: TRBJ1-2
d_gene: .

CDR3aa: CASSFRGPSGTGELFF
CDR3nt: TGTGCCAGCAGCTTCCGAGGGCCGAGCGGCACCGGGGAGCTGTTTTTT
v_gene: TRBV11-2
abundance: .
j_gene: TRBJ2-2
d_gene: .

CDR3aa: CASSSSDSGYTF
CDR3nt: TGTGCCAGCAGCTCAAGCGACTCTGGCTACACCTTC
v_gene: TRBV7-9
abundance: few
j_gene: TRBJ1-2
d_gene: .

CDR3aa: CAVGTAQETQYF
CDR3nt: TGTGCCGTCGGGACAGCCCAAGAGACCCAGTACTTC
v_gene: TRBV10-3
abundance: few
j_gene: TRBJ2-5
d_gene: TRBD1

CDR3aa: CAWSGTGFWAGATEAFF
CDR3nt: TGTGCCTGGAGTGGGACTGGATTTTGGGCAGGGGCGACTGAAGCTTTCTTT
v_gene: TRBV30
abundance: .
j_gene: TRBJ1-1
d_gene: .

CDR3aa: CASSDGRGGGNTGELFF
CDR3nt: TGTGCCAGCAGCGATGGCCGGGGGGGCGGGAACACCGGGGAGCTGTTTTTT
v_gene: TRBV5-4
abundance: few
j_gene: TRBJ2-2
d_gene: TRBD2